A selection of T cell receptor beta chains follows, all from one sample in a study of T cells after yellow fever vaccination. TCRdb fed the 5' RACE reads into MiXCR, producing one record per CDR3 protein. The data hold 620,000 or so distinct CDR3 sequences, with roughly an eighth observed a single time. This sample comprised PBMCs, obtained on the day of the yellow fever booster vaccination. The receptors were gathered from a young man who received the YFV17D yellow fever vaccine. The CDR3 runs from the conserved cysteine through the conserved F or W. D genes are given only for firm matches. Size is omitted from some rows. Given values are once, few, many or a class for expanded clones.

clone size: few
D gene: NA
J gene: TRBJ1-4
V gene: TRBV7-2
CDR3 protein: CASSYRLNNEKLFF
CDR3 DNA: TGTGCCAGCAGCTACAGGCTTAATAATGAAAAACTGTTTTTT

clone size: few
D gene: NA
J gene: TRBJ2-3
V gene: TRBV30
CDR3 protein: CAWRHTGIGADTQYF
CDR3 DNA: TGTGCCTGGAGGCACACGGGAATAGGAGCAGATACGCAGTATTTT

clone size: few
D gene: TRBD2
J gene: TRBJ2-7
V gene: TRBV4-3
CDR3 protein: CASSKGPSGSYEQYF
CDR3 DNA: TGCGCCAGCAGCAAAGGGCCTAGCGGGAGTTACGAGCAGTACTTC

clone size: few
D gene: TRBD2
J gene: TRBJ2-7
V gene: TRBV20-1
CDR3 protein: CSASSGRANEQYF
CDR3 DNA: TGCAGTGCTTCTAGCGGGAGGGCGAACGAGCAGTACTTC

clone size: NA
D gene: NA
J gene: TRBJ1-6
V gene: TRBV11-2
CDR3 protein: CASSNGSVPDRPYNSPLHF
CDR3 DNA: TGTGCCAGCAGCAACGGTTCCGTTCCCGACAGGCCCTATAATTCACCCCTCCACTTT

clone size: NA
D gene: NA
J gene: TRBJ1-4
V gene: TRBV6-1
CDR3 protein: CASSPYRSTNEKLFF
CDR3 DNA: TGTGCCAGCAGCCCCTACAGGTCAACTAATGAAAAACTGTTTTTT

clone size: NA
D gene: NA
J gene: TRBJ2-3
V gene: TRBV12-3/TRBV12-4
CDR3 protein: CASRLNAGTLGTDTQYF
CDR3 DNA: TGTGCCAGCAGATTGAACGCCGGGACTTTGGGCACAGATACGCAGTATTTT

clone size: few
D gene: NA
J gene: TRBJ2-7
V gene: TRBV7-2
CDR3 protein: CASSPTSGEQYF
CDR3 DNA: TGTGCCAGCAGCCCGACTAGTGGCGAGCAGTACTTC

clone size: few
D gene: TRBD1
J gene: TRBJ2-1
V gene: TRBV29-1
CDR3 protein: CSVARDRRGNEQFF
CDR3 DNA: TGCAGCGTTGCTCGGGACAGGAGGGGCAATGAGCAGTTCTTC

clone size: many
D gene: NA
J gene: TRBJ2-3
V gene: TRBV21-1
CDR3 protein: CASSKRQGATDTQYF
CDR3 DNA: TGTGCCAGCAGCAAGCGACAGGGGGCTACAGATACGCAGTATTTT

clone size: few
D gene: NA
J gene: TRBJ1-5
V gene: TRBV5-1
CDR3 protein: CASSLGDPWPQHF
CDR3 DNA: TGCGCCAGCAGCTTGGGCGATCCCTGGCCCCAGCATTTT

clone size: few
D gene: NA
J gene: TRBJ1-2
V gene: TRBV5-4
CDR3 protein: CASSHDFEQGYEGYTF
CDR3 DNA: TGTGCCAGCAGCCACGATTTTGAACAGGGATATGAAGGCTACACCTTC

clone size: NA
D gene: TRBD1
J gene: TRBJ2-3
V gene: TRBV19
CDR3 protein: CASSIRQGLTDTQYF
CDR3 DNA: TGTGCCAGTAGTATTCGACAGGGGCTTACAGATACGCAGTATTTT

clone size: NA
D gene: NA
J gene: TRBJ1-6
V gene: TRBV20-1
CDR3 protein: CSATDRDNSPLHF
CDR3 DNA: TGCAGTGCTACGGACAGAGATAATTCACCCCTCCACTTT

clone size: few
D gene: TRBD2
J gene: TRBJ2-2
V gene: TRBV19
CDR3 protein: CATSGLAGVAGELFF
CDR3 DNA: TGTGCCACCTCGGGGCTAGCGGGAGTCGCCGGGGAGCTGTTTTTT

clone size: few
D gene: NA
J gene: TRBJ1-5
V gene: TRBV19
CDR3 protein: CASISARSNQPQHF
CDR3 DNA: TGTGCCAGTATATCGGCGCGGAGCAATCAGCCCCAGCATTTT

clone size: few
D gene: NA
J gene: TRBJ2-1
V gene: TRBV10-2
CDR3 protein: CASSESIGEPHLNEQFF
CDR3 DNA: TGCGCCAGCAGTGAGTCGATCGGGGAGCCCCACCTCAATGAGCAGTTCTTC

clone size: few
D gene: TRBD2
J gene: TRBJ2-1
V gene: TRBV12-3/TRBV12-4
CDR3 protein: CASTLLAAHNEQFF
CDR3 DNA: TGTGCCAGCACCTTGCTAGCGGCACACAATGAGCAGTTCTTC

clone size: few
D gene: NA
J gene: TRBJ2-3
V gene: TRBV24-1
CDR3 protein: CATGGHGTDTQYF
CDR3 DNA: TGTGCCACCGGGGGCCATGGCACAGATACGCAGTATTTT

clone size: NA
D gene: TRBD1
J gene: TRBJ2-2
V gene: TRBV30
CDR3 protein: CACDRASGELFF
CDR3 DNA: TGTGCCTGCGACAGGGCGTCCGGGGAGCTGTTTTTT

clone size: NA
D gene: NA
J gene: TRBJ2-3
V gene: TRBV5-1
CDR3 protein: CASSLALSGTDTQYF
CDR3 DNA: TGCGCCAGCAGCTTGGCCTTGTCGGGAACAGATACGCAGTATTTT

clone size: many
D gene: NA
J gene: TRBJ2-1
V gene: TRBV20-1
CDR3 protein: CSALRGGEQFF
CDR3 DNA: TGCAGTGCTCTCCGGGGCGGGGAGCAGTTCTTC

clone size: NA
D gene: NA
J gene: TRBJ2-1
V gene: TRBV12-3/TRBV12-4
CDR3 protein: CASSLQGGTEQFF
CDR3 DNA: TGTGCCAGCAGCCTCCAAGGGGGAACAGAGCAGTTCTTC

clone size: few
D gene: TRBD2
J gene: TRBJ2-7
V gene: TRBV6-5
CDR3 protein: CASTSTSGNQYF
CDR3 DNA: TGTGCCAGCACATCGACTAGCGGTAACCAGTACTTC

clone size: NA
D gene: NA
J gene: TRBJ1-1
V gene: TRBV5-1
CDR3 protein: CASSMGGRYEAFF
CDR3 DNA: TGCGCCAGCAGCATGGGGGGACGATATGAAGCTTTCTTT

clone size: few
D gene: TRBD1
J gene: TRBJ1-6
V gene: TRBV12-3/TRBV12-4
CDR3 protein: CASSLGTGLSPLHF
CDR3 DNA: TGTGCCAGCAGTTTAGGGACAGGGCTTTCACCCCTCCACTTT

clone size: few
D gene: NA
J gene: TRBJ2-4
V gene: TRBV5-1
CDR3 protein: CASSLGQMKNIQYF
CDR3 DNA: TGCGCCAGCAGCTTGGGACAGATGAAAAACATTCAGTACTTC

clone size: NA
D gene: NA
J gene: TRBJ2-3
V gene: TRBV29-1
CDR3 protein: CSLRGGADTQYF
CDR3 DNA: TGCAGCCTCAGGGGAGGGGCAGATACGCAGTATTTT

clone size: NA
D gene: NA
J gene: TRBJ2-3
V gene: TRBV5-6
CDR3 protein: CASSSTGRGLAQYF
CDR3 DNA: TGTGCCAGCAGCTCCACGGGCCGGGGGCTGGCGCAGTATTTT

clone size: few
D gene: NA
J gene: TRBJ2-4
V gene: TRBV5-4
CDR3 protein: CASSSEGIQYF
CDR3 DNA: TGTGCCAGCAGCTCCGAGGGAATTCAGTACTTC

clone size: NA
D gene: TRBD2
J gene: TRBJ2-3
V gene: TRBV7-4
CDR3 protein: CARGLAGGFTDTQYF
CDR3 DNA: TGTGCACGGGGACTAGCGGGAGGGTTCACAGATACGCAGTATTTT

clone size: few
D gene: NA
J gene: TRBJ2-1
V gene: TRBV6-1
CDR3 protein: CASRQGTSYNEQFF
CDR3 DNA: TGTGCCAGCAGGCAGGGAACGTCCTACAATGAGCAGTTCTTC

clone size: few
D gene: TRBD1
J gene: TRBJ1-4
V gene: TRBV20-1
CDR3 protein: CSATRQGDVREKLFF
CDR3 DNA: TGCAGTGCTACCCGCCAGGGGGACGTTCGAGAAAAACTGTTTTTT

clone size: few
D gene: TRBD2
J gene: TRBJ2-3
V gene: TRBV7-3
CDR3 protein: CASSLGLAAMTDTQYF
CDR3 DNA: TGTGCCAGCAGCTTAGGGCTAGCGGCTATGACAGATACGCAGTATTTT

clone size: few
D gene: NA
J gene: TRBJ1-1
V gene: TRBV7-9
CDR3 protein: CASSTVQGNTEAFF
CDR3 DNA: TGTGCCAGCAGCACGGTACAGGGGAACACTGAAGCTTTCTTT

clone size: few
D gene: TRBD2
J gene: TRBJ2-3
V gene: TRBV7-3
CDR3 protein: CASSLTYGTSGRASTDTQYF
CDR3 DNA: TGTGCCAGCAGCTTAACGTATGGGACTAGCGGGAGGGCCAGCACAGATACGCAGTATTTT

clone size: NA
D gene: TRBD1
J gene: TRBJ2-5
V gene: TRBV5-6
CDR3 protein: CASSLMGTGRETQYF
CDR3 DNA: TGTGCCAGCAGCTTGATGGGGACAGGGCGAGAGACCCAGTACTTC

clone size: few
D gene: NA
J gene: TRBJ1-2
V gene: TRBV6-1
CDR3 protein: CASRTGRAYGYTF
CDR3 DNA: TGTGCCAGCAGGACCGGGAGGGCCTATGGCTACACCTTC